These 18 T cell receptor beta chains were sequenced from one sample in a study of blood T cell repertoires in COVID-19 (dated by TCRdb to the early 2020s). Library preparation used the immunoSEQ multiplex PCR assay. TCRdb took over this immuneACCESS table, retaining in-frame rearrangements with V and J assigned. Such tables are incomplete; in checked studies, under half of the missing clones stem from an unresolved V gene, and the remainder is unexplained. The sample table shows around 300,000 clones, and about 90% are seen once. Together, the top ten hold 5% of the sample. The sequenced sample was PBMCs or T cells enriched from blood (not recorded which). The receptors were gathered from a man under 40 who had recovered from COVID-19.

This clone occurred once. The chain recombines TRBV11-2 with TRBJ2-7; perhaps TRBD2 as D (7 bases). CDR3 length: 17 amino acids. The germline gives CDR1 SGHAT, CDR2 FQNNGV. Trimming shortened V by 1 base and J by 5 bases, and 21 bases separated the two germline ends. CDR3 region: CASSLALTGGIGNEQYF. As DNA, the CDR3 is TGTGCCAGCAGCTTAGCCCTTACGGGGGGCATCGGAAACGAGCAGTACTTC.

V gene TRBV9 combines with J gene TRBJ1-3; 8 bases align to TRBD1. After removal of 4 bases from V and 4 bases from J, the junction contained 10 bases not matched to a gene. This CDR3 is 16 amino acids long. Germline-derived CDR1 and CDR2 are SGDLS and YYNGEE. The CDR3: CASSLDTGGTGNTIYF. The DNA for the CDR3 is TGTGCCAGCAGCCTTGATACAGGGGGGACGGGAAACACCATATATTTT.

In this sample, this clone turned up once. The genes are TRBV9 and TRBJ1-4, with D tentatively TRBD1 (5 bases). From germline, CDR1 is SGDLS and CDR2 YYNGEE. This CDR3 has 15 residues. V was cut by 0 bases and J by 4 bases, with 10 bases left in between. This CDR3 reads CASSVGAGRNEKLFF. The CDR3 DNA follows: TGTGCCAGCAGCGTAGGGGCAGGGCGTAATGAAAAACTGTTTTTT.

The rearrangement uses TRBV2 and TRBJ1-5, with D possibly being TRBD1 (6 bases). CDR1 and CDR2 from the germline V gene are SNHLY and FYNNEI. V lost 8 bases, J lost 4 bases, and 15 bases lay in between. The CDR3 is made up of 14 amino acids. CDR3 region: CASAYRVSNQPQHF. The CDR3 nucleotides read TGTGCCAGCGCCTACAGGGTTTCAAATCAGCCCCAGCATTTT.

DNA of the CDR3: TGTGCCAGCAGCCCTGACAGGGCGGGAAAACTGTTTTTT. Translated: CASSPDRAGKLFF. The chain couples TRBV28 to TRBJ1-4; 7 bases are a match to TRBD1. V lost 6 bases and J lost 10; bases outside the gene matches: 8. This CDR3 comprises 13 residues. Per the germline V gene, CDR1 is MDHEN and CDR2 is SYDVKM.

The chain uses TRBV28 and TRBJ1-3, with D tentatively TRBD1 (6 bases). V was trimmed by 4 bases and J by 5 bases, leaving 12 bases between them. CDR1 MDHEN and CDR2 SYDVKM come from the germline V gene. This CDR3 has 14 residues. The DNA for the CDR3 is TGTGCCAGCAGTTGGGTGACAGGTAGAAACACCATATATTTT. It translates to CASSWVTGRNTIYF.

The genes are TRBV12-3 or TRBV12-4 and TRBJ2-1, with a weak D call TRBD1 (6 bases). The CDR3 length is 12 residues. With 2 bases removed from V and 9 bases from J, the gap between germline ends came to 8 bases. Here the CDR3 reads CASSLWTVEQFF. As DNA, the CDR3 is TGTGCCAGCAGTTTATGGACAGTTGAGCAGTTCTTC.

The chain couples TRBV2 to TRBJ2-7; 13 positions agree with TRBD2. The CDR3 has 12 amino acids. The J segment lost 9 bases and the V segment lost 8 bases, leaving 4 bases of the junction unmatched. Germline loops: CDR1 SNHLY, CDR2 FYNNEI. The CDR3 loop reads CASGTSGARQYF. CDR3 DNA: TGTGCCAGCGGGACTAGCGGGGCCAGGCAGTACTTC.

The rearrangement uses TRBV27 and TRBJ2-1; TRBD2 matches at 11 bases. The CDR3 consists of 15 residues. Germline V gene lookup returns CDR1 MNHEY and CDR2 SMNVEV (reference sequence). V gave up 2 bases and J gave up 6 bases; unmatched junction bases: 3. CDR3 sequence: CASSLVLAGGNEQFF. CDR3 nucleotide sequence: TGTGCCAGCAGTTTAGTGCTAGCGGGGGGCAATGAGCAGTTCTTC.

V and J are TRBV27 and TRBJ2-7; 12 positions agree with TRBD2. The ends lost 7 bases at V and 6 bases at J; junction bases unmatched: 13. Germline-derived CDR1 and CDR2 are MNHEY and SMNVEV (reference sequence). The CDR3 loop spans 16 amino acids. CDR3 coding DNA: TGTGCCAGCACCCTACCCAGGACTAGCGGGGAAGGCGAGCAGTACTTC. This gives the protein CASTLPRTSGEGEQYF.

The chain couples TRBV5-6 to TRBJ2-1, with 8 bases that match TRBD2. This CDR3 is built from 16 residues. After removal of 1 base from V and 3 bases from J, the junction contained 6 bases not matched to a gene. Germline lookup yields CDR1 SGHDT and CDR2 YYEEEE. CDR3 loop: CASSLISGEIYNEQFF. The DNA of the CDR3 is TGTGCCAGCAGCTTGATTAGCGGGGAAATCTACAATGAGCAGTTCTTC.

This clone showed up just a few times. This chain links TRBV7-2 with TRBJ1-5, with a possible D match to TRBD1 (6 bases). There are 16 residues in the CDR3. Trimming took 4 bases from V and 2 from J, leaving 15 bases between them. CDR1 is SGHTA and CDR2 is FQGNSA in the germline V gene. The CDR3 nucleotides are TGTGCCAGCAGCTCAGGGGCGCTAGCCGGCAATCAGCCCCAGCATTTT. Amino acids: CASSSGALAGNQPQHF.

The DNA for the CDR3 is TGTGCCAGCTCACCTCGGGACAAGGGCGGATCTAACTATGGCTACACCTTC. It encodes CASSPRDKGGSNYGYTF. The V gene is TRBV18, the J gene TRBJ1-2, with a weak D call TRBD1 (6 bases). This CDR3 is 17 amino acids long. Deletions cut 3 bases from V and 0 bases from J, with 17 bases between. The germline V gene has CDR1 KGHSH and CDR2 LQKENI. Using reference TRBV18 and TRBJ1-2 for the parts outside the CDR3, the full variable domain is NAGVMQNPRHLVRRRGQEARLRCSPMKGHSHVYWYRQLPEEGLKFMVYLQKENIIDESGMPKERFSAEFPKEGPSILRIQQVVRGDSAAYFCASSPRDKGGSNYGYTFGSGTRLTVV.

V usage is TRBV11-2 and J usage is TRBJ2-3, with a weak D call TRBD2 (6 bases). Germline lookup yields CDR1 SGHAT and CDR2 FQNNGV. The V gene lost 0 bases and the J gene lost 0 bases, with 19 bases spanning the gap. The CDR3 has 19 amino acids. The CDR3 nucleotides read TGTGCCAGCAGCTTAGATTCGGAGGGGTTCACCTCTAGCACAGATACGCAGTATTTT. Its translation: CASSLDSEGFTSSTDTQYF.

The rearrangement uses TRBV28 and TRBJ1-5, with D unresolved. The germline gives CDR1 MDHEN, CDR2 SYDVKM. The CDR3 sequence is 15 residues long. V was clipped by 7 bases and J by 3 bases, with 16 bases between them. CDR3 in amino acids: CASTVGGGINQPQHF. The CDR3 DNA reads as TGTGCCAGCACTGTAGGCGGCGGGATCAATCAGCCCCAGCATTTT.

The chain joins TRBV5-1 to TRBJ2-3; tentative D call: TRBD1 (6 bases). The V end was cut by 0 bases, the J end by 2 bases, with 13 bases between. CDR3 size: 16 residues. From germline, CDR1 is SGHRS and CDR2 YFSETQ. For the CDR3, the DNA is TGCGCCAGCAGCTTGGGATCTAACAGGGTCACAGATACGCAGTATTTT. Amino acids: CASSLGSNRVTDTQYF. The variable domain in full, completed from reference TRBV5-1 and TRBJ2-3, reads KAGVTQTPRYLIKTRGQQVTLSCSPISGHRSVSWYQQTPGQGLQFLFEYFSETQRNKGNFPGRFSGRQFSNSRSEMNVSTLELGDSALYLCASSLGSNRVTDTQYFGPGTRLTVL.

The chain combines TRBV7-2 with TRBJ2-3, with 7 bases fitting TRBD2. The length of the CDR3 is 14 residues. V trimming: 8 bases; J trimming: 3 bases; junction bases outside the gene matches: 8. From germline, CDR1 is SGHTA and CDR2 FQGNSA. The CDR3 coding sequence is TGTGCCAGCGGACCGGGACTACCTACAGATACGCAGTATTTT. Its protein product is CASGPGLPTDTQYF.

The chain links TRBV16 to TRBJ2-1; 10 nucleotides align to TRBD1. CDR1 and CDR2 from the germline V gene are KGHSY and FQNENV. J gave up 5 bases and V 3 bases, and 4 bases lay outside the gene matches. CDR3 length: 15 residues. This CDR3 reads CASSHPGTGDNEQFF. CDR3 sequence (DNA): TGTGCCAGCAGCCACCCCGGGACAGGGGACAATGAGCAGTTCTTC.